This T cell receptor (beta chain) was recovered during a study of blood T cell repertoires in COVID-19 (dated by TCRdb to about 2020). Some background on the complete study: The collaborator samples originated in the United States, Italy and Spain and spanned the acute and convalescent phases of COVID-19. The repertoires were made available in a free public database intended to serve as a resource for research on the immune response to SARS-CoV-2. Where available, HLA class I and class II types were obtained from metadata supplied by the sample provider rather than from assay-based typing. Sample metadata almost always included a de-identified subject ID, COVID-19 status, age in years and sex. The material from the prospective study consisted of cDNA or gDNA derived from T cells, B-cell-depleted T cells, or PBMCs. Deeply sampled blood TCRbeta repertoires from subjects exposed to, actively infected with, or recovered from COVID-19 were included in the dataset. The samples were drawn from the first 160 participants of the ongoing ImmuneRACE study and from over a thousand subjects provided by 6 global collaborators. What the authors observed across the whole study: Clinical and demographic metadata were provided uncurated, with the amount varying by source and participant.

TCRbeta CDR3 regions were amplified from genomic DNA using the immunoSEQ Assay, a bias-controlled multiplex PCR. Processing in the source paper ran as follows. Nucleated cell counts per sample were estimated from amplification of reference gene primers within the assay. Sequence reads were collapsed and filtered to measure the absolute abundance of every unique TCRbeta CDR3 rearrangement. For each sample, productive Simpson clonality was calculated as the square root of Simpson's diversity index across productive rearrangements. TCRdb retrieved this table from immuneACCESS and kept in-frame rearrangements only. Not all clones are present; in checked studies, unresolved V genes account for under half, and no reason is known for the remainder. V and J calls and clone size are copied from that table; D and trimming were computed from the DNA. For this sample the table gives 300,000 to 400,000 clones, of which 86% were detected only once. The ten largest clonotypes hold 7.1% of the sample.

The germline V gene encodes CDR1 LGHDT and CDR2 YNNKEL (reference sequence). Trimming accounts for 0 bases at V and 4 bases at J, while the number of junction bases matched to no gene is 2. The CDR3 numbers 15 residues from cysteine through phenylalanine. This entry keeps only the CDR3 DNA: 45 bases, framed from base 1. This clone was detected only once. What this receptor recognizes is not known. No much larger clone exists at a distance of one base, and base qualities are not known. One collaborating source in Seattle enrolled patients while the patients were actively infected and followed the patients over time throughout the course of disease. Collaborating institutions collected whole blood in K2EDTA tubes following their own protocols. For TCRbeta analysis, collaborator samples were shipped as frozen whole blood, as isolated PBMCs, or as DNA extracted from either sample type.

This sequence originates from a woman aged 55-70 years with COVID-19, enrolled during active disease. The rearrangement joined TRBV3-1 (or the pseudogene TRBV3-2) to TRBJ1-2; 10 bases in between match TRBD1. Sequencing was done on a sample of peripheral blood. CDR3 region: CASSQEGTGAYGYTF. Read as DNA, the sequence is TGTGCCAGCAGCCAAGAGGGGACAGGGGCCTATGGCTACACCTTC.